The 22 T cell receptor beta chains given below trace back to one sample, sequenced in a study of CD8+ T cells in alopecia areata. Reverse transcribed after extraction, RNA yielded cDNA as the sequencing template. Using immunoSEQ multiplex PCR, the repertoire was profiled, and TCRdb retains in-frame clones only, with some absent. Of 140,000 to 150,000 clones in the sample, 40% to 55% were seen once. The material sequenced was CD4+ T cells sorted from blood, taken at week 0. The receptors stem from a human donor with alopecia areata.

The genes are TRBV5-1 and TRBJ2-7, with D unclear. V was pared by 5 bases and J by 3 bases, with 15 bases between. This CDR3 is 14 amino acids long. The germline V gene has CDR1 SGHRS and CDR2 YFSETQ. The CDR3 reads CASSSMLGIYEQYF. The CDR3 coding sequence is TGCGCCAGCAGTTCCATGTTGGGTATCTACGAGCAGTACTTC. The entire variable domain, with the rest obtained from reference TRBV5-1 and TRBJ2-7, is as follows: KAGVTQTPRYLIKTRGQQVTLSCSPISGHRSVSWYQQTPGQGLQFLFEYFSETQRNKGNFPGRFSGRQFSNSRSEMNVSTLELGDSALYLCASSSMLGIYEQYFGPGTRLTVT.

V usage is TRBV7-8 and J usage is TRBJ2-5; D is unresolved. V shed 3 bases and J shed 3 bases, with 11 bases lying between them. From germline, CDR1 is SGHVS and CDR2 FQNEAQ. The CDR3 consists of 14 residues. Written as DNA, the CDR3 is TGTGCCAGCAGCTTTTCAAGCGTAAAAGAGACCCAGTACTTC. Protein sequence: CASSFSSVKETQYF.

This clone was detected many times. The CDR3 nucleotides are TGTGCCATCAGTGAGTCAGGGGAGGTGGTTGAGCAGTTCTTC. It yields the protein CAISESGEVVEQFF. The chain uses TRBV10-3 and TRBJ2-1, with D tentatively TRBD2 (6 bases). Germline-derived CDR1 and CDR2 are ENHRY and SYGVKD. V dropped 0 bases and J dropped 9 bases, with 12 bases sitting between them. The CDR3 sequence is 14 residues long.

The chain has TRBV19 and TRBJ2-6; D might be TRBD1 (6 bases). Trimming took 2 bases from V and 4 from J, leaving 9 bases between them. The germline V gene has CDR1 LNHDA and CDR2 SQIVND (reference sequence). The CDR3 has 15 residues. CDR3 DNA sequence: TGTGCCAGTAGTATACAGGGGACCGGGGCCAACGTCCTGACTTTC. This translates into CASSIQGTGANVLTF. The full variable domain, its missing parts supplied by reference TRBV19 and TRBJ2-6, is DGGITQSPKYLFRKEGQNVTLSCEQNLNHDAMYWYRQDPGQGLRLIYYSQIVNDFQKGDIAEGYSVSREKKESFPLTVTSAQKNPTAFYLCASSIQGTGANVLTFGAGSRLTVL.

The CDR3, as DNA: TGTGCCAGCAGTCTTATCAGCGGGAGACGAGAGACCCAGTACTTC. Encoded protein: CASSLISGRRETQYF. This chain uses TRBV5-4 with TRBJ2-5; 8 nucleotides line up with TRBD2. CDR3 length equals 15 residues. Unmatched junction bases numbered 10, after V lost 5 bases and J lost 4 bases. Germline V gene data show CDR1 as SGHNT and CDR2 as YYREEE (reference sequence).

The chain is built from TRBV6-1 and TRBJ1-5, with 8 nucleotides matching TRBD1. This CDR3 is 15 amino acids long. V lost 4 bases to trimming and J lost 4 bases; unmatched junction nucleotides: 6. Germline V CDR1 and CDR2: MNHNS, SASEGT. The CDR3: CASSAYRGGNQPQHF. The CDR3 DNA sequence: TGTGCCAGCAGTGCCTACAGGGGGGGGAATCAGCCCCAGCATTTT.

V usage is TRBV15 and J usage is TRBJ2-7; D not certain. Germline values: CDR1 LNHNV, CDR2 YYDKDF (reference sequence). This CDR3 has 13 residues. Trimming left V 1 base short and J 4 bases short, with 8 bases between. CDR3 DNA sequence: TGTGCCACCAGCAGAGGTAAAGATTACGAGCAGTACTTC. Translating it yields CATSRGKDYEQYF.

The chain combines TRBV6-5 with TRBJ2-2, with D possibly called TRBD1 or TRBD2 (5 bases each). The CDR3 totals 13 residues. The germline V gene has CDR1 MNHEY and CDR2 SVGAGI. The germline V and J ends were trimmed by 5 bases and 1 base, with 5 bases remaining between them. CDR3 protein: CASSGGNTGELFF. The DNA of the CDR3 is TGTGCCAGCAGTGGGGGGAACACCGGGGAGCTGTTTTTT.

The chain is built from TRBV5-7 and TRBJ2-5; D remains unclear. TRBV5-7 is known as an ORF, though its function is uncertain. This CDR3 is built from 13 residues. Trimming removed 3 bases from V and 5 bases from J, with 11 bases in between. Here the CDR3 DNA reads TGTGCCAGCAGCTGGGCCTGCCGGGAGACCCAGTACTTC. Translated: CASSWACRETQYF.

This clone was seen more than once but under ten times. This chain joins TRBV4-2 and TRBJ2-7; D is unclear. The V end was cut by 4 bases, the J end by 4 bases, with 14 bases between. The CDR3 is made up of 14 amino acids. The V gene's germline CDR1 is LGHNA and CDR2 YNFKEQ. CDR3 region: CASSRARTPYEQYF. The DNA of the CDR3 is TGTGCCAGCAGCCGAGCTCGTACTCCATACGAGCAGTACTTC.

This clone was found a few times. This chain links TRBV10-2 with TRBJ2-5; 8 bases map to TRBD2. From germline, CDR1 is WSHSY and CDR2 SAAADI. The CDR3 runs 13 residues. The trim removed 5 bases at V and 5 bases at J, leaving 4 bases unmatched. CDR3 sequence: CASSLAGGETQYF. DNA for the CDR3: TGCGCCAGCAGTCTAGCGGGTGGGGAGACCCAGTACTTC.

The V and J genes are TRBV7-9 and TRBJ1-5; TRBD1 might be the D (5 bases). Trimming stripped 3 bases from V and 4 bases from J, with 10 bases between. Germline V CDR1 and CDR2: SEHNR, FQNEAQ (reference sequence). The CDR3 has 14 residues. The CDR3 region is CASSLQGPNQPQHF. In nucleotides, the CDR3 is TGTGCCAGCAGCTTGCAGGGACCGAATCAGCCCCAGCATTTT.

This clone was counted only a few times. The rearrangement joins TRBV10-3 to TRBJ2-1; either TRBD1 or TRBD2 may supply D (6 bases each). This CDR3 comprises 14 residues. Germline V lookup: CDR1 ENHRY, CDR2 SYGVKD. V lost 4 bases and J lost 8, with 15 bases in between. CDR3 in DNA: TGTGCCATCAGTGGACAGGACGGGAGCGATGAGCAGTTCTTC. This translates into CAISGQDGSDEQFF.

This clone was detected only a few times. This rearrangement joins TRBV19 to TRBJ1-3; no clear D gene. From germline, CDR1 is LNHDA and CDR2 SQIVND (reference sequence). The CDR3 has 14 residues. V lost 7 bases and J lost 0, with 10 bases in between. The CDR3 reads CASTDYSSGNTIYF. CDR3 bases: TGTGCCAGTACAGACTACAGCTCTGGAAACACCATATATTTT.

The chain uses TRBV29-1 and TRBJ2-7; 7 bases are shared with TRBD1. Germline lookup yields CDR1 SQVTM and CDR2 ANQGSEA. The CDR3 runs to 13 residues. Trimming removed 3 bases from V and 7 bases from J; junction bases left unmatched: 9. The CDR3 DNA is TGCAGCGTTGATACGGACAGGTCGGGAGAGCAGTACTTC. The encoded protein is CSVDTDRSGEQYF.

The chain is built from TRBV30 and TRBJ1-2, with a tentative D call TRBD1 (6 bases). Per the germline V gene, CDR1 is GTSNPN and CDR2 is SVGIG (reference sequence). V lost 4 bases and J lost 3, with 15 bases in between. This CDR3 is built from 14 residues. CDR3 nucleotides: TGTGCCTGGACTTGGAGGGGGATCGACTATGGCTACACCTTC. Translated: CAWTWRGIDYGYTF.

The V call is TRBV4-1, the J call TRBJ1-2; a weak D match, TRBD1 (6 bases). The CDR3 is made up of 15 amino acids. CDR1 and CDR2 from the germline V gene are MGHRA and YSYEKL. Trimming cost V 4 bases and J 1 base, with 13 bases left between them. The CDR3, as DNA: TGCGCCAGCAGCCCCAATGGCAGGGGTAACTATGGCTACACCTTC. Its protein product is CASSPNGRGNYGYTF.

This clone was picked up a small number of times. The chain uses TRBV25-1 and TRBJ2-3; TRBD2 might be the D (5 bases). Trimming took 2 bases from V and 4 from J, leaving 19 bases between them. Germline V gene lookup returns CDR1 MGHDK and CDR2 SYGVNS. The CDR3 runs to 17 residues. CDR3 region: CASSEATGLGKPDTQYF. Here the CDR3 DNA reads TGTGCCAGCAGTGAAGCAACCGGACTCGGCAAACCAGATACGCAGTATTTT.

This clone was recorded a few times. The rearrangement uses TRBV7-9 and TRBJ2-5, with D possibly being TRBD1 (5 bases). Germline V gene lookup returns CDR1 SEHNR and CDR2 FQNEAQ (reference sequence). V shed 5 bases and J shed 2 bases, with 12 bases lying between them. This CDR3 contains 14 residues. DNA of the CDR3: TGTGCCAGCAGCCCCGGGCAGGGACAAGAGACCCAGTACTTC. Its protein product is CASSPGQGQETQYF.

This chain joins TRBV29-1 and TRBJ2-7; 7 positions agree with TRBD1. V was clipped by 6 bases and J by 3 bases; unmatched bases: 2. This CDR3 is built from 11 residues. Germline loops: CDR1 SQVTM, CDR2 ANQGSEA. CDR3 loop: CSVSGGYEQYF. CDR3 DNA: TGCAGCGTCTCAGGGGGCTACGAGCAGTACTTC.

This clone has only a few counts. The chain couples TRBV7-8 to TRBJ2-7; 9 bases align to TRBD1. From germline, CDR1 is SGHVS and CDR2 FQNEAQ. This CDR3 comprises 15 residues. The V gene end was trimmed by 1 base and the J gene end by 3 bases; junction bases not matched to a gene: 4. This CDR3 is CASSLDWTGDYEQYF. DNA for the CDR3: TGTGCCAGCAGCTTAGATTGGACAGGGGACTACGAGCAGTACTTC.

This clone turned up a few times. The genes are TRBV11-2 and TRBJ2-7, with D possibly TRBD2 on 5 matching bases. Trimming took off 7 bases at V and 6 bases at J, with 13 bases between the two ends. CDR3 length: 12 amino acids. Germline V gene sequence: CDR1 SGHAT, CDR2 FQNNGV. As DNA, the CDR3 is TGTGCCAGCACCTCCGCCGGGGTCGAGCAGTACTTC. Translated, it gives CASTSAGVEQYF.